This TCR beta chain stems from a study of cytomegalovirus exposure and HLA in healthy donors. This clone was detected once. Its specificity is not known. PCR primers comprised 60 Vbeta and 13 Jbeta primers. Data came from immunoSEQ multiplex PCR; TCRdb stores just in-frame clones and leaves some out. The sample has 120,000 or so clones, 79% seen once. The trim removed 2 bases at V and 6 bases at J, leaving 6 bases unmatched. The CDR3 loop spans 15 amino acids. Germline V lookup: CDR1 MNHEY, CDR2 SVGAGI. General observations from the study: Some V segments, TRBV6-2 and TRBV6-3 among them, were indistinguishable and were therefore excluded. Later on, a genetic analysis was performed. It linked a missense variant in DCLRE1C with V- and J-gene trimming of TCR beta.

Sequencing was performed on PBMCs. This sequence was found in a man aged 18 to 30 in good health and CMV-seronegative. The chain carries TRBV6-5 and TRBJ2-3, with 9 positions matching TRBD2. CDR3 residues: CASSYGGSGGDTQYF. CDR3 sequence (DNA): TGTGCCAGCAGTTACGGCGGGAGCGGGGGGGATACGCAGTATTTT.